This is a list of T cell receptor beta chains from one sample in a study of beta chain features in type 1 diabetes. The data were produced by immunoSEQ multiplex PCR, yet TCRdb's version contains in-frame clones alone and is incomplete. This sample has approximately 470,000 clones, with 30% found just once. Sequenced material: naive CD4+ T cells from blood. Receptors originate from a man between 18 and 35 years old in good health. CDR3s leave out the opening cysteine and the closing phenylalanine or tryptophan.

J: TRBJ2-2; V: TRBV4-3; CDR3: ASSQVGGAAGELF
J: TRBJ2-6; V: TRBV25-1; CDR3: ASKKQGAAGANVLT
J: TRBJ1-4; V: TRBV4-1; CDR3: ASSQDTGGWKLF
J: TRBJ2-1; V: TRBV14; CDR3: ASSQDYLAGFSYNEQF
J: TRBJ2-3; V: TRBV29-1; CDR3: SVAQDRGLRNTQY
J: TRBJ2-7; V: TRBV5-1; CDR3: ASSPTGTAVYEQY
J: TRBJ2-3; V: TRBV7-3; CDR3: ASSKTGGTDTQY
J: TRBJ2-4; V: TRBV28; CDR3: ASSVRDSIKNIQY
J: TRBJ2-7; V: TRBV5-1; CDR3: ASSLSGSGYEQY
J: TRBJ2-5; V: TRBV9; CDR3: ASSEGARQETQY
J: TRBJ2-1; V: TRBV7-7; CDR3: ASSAGAGSYNEQF
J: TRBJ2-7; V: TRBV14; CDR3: ASSRSYEQY
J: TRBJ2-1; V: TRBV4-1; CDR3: ASSHPGRSTGEQF
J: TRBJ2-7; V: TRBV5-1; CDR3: ASSLAGTGAYEQY
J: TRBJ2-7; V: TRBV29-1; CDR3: SVGTAYEQY
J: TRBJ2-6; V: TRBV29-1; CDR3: SASQGAAGANVLT
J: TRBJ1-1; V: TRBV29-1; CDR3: SVGTGVNTEAF
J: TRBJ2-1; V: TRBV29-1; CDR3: SHDPDEQF
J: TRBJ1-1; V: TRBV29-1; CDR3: SGRVGPHGEAF
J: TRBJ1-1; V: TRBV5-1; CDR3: ASSWDQNTEAF
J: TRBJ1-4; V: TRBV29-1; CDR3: SVSEANEKLF
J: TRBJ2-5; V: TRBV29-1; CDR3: SVSGGLETQY
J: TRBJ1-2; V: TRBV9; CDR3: ASSVAEVGGYT
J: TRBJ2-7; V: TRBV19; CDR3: ASSIRVPAYEQY
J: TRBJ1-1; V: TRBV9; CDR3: ASSSRGGLMNTEAF
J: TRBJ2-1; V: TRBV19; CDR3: ASSIEGTAYNEQF